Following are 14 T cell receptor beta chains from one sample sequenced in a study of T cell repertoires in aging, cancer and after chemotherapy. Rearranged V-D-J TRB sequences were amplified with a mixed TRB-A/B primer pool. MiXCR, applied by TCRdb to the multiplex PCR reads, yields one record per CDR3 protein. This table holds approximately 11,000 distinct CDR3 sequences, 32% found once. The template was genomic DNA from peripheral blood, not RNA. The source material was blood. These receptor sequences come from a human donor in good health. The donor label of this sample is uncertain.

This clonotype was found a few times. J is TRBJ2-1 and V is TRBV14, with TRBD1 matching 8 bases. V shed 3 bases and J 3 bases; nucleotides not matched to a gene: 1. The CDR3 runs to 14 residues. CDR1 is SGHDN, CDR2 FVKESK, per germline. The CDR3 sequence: CASSHGTGYNEQFF. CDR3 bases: TGTGCCAGCAGCCATGGGACAGGCTACAATGAGCAGTTCTTC.

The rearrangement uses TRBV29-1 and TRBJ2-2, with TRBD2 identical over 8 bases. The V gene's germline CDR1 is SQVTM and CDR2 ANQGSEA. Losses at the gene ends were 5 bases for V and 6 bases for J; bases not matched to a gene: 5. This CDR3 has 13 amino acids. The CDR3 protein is CSVLAGWAGELFF. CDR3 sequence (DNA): TGCAGCGTTCTAGCGGGCTGGGCCGGGGAGCTGTTTTTT.

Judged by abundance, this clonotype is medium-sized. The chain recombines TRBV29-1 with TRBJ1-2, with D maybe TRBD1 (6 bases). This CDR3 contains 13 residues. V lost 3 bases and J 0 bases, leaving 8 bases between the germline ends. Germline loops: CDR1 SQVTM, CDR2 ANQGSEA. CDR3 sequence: CSVDQGTNYGYTF. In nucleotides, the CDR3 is TGCAGCGTTGACCAGGGGACTAACTATGGCTACACCTTC.

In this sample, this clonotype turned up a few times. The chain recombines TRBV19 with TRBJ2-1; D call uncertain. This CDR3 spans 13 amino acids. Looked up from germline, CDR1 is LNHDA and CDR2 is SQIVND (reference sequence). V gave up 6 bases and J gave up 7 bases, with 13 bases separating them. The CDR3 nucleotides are TGTGCCAGTAGCACCCCCAACAGTAATGAGCAGTTCTTC. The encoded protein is CASSTPNSNEQFF.

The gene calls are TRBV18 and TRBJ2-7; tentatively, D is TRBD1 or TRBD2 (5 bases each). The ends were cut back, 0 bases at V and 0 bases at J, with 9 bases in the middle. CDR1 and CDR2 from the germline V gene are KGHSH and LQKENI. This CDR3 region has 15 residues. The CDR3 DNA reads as TGTGCCAGCTCACCACCGCCGGGGCCCTCCTACGAGCAGTACTTC. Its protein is CASSPPPGPSYEQYF.

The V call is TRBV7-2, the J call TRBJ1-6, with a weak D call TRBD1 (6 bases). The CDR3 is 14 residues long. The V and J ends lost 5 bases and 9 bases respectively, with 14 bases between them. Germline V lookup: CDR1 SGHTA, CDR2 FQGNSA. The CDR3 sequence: CASSAGGRGSPLHF. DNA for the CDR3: TGTGCCAGCAGCGCCGGGGGCAGAGGTTCACCCCTCCACTTT.

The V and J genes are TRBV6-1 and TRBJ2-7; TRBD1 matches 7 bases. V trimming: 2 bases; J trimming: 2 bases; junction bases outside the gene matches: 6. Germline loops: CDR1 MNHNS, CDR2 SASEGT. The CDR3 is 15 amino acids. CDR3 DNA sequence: TGTGCCAGCAGTGAAAGGACAGGTGGGACCTACGAGCAGTACTTC. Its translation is CASSERTGGTYEQYF.

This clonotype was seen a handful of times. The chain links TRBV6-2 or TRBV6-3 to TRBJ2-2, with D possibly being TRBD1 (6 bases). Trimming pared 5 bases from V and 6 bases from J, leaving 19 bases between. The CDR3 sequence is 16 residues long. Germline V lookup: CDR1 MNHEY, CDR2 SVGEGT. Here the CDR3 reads CASSPGLPSGAGELFF. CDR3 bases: TGTGCCAGCAGTCCCGGACTCCCCTCAGGGGCCGGGGAGCTGTTTTTT.

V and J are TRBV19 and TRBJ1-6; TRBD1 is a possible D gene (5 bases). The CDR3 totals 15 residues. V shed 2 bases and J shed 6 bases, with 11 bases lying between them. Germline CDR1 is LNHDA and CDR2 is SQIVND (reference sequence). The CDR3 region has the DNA TGTGCCAGTAGTATACTAGGGGACGGTAATTCACCCCTCCACTTT. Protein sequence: CASSILGDGNSPLHF.

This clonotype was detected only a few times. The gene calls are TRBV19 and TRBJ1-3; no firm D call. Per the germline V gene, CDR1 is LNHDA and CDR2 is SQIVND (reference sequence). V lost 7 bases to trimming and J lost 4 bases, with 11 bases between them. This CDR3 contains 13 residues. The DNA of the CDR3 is TGTGCCAGTACCTCGTCGAAGGGAAACACCATATATTTT. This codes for CASTSSKGNTIYF.

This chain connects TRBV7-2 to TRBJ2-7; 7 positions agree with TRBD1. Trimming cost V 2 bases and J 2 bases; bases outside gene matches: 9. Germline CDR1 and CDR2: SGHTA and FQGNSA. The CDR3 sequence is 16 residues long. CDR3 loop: CASSLLGRGLPYEQYF. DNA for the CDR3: TGTGCCAGCAGCTTATTGGGTAGGGGGCTTCCCTACGAGCAGTACTTC.

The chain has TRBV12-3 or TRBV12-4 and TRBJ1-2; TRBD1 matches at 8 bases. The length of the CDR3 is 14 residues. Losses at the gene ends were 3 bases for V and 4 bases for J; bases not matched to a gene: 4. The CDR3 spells CASSFGTGTYGYTF. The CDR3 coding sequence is TGTGCCAGCAGTTTCGGGACAGGCACCTATGGCTACACCTTC.

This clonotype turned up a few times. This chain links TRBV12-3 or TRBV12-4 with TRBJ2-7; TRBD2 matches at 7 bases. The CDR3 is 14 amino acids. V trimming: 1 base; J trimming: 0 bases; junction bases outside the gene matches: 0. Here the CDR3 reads CASSLGGGSYEQYF. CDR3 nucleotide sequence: TGTGCCAGCAGTTTAGGGGGGGGCTCCTACGAGCAGTACTTC.

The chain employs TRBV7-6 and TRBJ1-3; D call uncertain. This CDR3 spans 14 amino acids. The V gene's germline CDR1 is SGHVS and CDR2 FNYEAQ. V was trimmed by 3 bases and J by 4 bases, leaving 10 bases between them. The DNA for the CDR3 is TGTGCCAGCAGCTTTGCTGGCTCGGGAAACACCATATATTTT. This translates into CASSFAGSGNTIYF.